Sequencing of this TCR beta chain was carried out in a study of CD8 T cells in Susac syndrome. CD8+ and CD4+ T cells taken from blood had their TCR beta sequenced. Healthy donors constituted the controls, which were matched for age and sex. Roughly 0.45 to 1 ug RNA was reverse transcribed with random hexamers. Amplification of TCR beta CDR3 by immunoSEQ multiplex PCR spanned 54 Vbeta and 13 Jbeta. TCRdb re-called the immunoSEQ multiplex PCR reads through MiXCR, storing one row per CDR3 protein. The table includes 150,000 or so distinct CDR3 sequences, approximately 92% detected once. Specimen: CD4+ T cells from PBMCs. The source of this sequence is a human donor in good health.

This CDR3 reads CSARDWGTEAFF. CDR3 DNA: TGCAGTGCTAGAGATTGGGGGACTGAAGCTTTCTTT. The rearrangement uses TRBV20-1 and TRBJ1-1; maybe TRBD1 (5 bases). V dropped 0 bases and J dropped 5 bases, with 7 bases sitting between them. Germline V gene data show CDR1 as DFQATT and CDR2 as SNEGSKA (reference sequence). This CDR3 is 12 amino acids long.